This T cell receptor beta chain was profiled in a study of OX40 agonist ivuxolimab in advanced cancers. This CDR3 has 16 amino acids. In germline, CDR1 is LNHDA, CDR2 SQIVND (reference sequence). The V and J ends lost 0 bases and 2 bases respectively, with 12 bases between them. The data were produced by immunoSEQ multiplex PCR, yet TCRdb's version contains in-frame clones alone and is incomplete. This sample has 20,000 to 25,000 clones; 86% occur once, and the top ten carry less than 25%. The sequenced sample was CD4+ or CD8+ T cells sorted from blood, obtained in a trial of the OX40 agonist ivuxolimab. This sequence joins TRBV19 and TRBJ2-3; D uncertain. This sequence was found in an adult with an advanced solid tumor such as melanoma, head and neck, liver or kidney cancer. Here the CDR3 DNA reads TGTGCCAGTAGTATAGACGCTGGACGCTACACAGATACGCAGTATTTT. The encoded protein is CASSIDAGRYTDTQYF. The full variable domain, with the rest looked up from reference TRBV19 and TRBJ2-3, is DGGITQSPKYLFRKEGQNVTLSCEQNLNHDAMYWYRQDPGQGLRLIYYSQIVNDFQKGDIAEGYSVSREKKESFPLTVTSAQKNPTAFYLCASSIDAGRYTDTQYFGPGTRLTVL.